The rows below give T cell receptor beta chains drawn from one sample of a study of PD-1 blockade in classical Hodgkin lymphoma. Method: immunoSEQ multiplex PCR; TCRdb's copy keeps in-frame clones and lacks some. Of about 13,000 clones in the sample, roughly 80% were seen once. This specimen consisted of peripheral blood mononuclear cells (PBMCs), obtained before the fourth cycle of nivolumab. These receptors were collected from a human donor with classical Hodgkin lymphoma. Both conserved end residues are part of each CDR3. Each record gives: clone size, V gene, J gene, D gene, CDR3 length, CDR3 protein, CDR3 DNA. D genes are given only for firm matches. Rows may omit the clone size; those that give it use once, few, many or a size class.

>-|TRBV7-2|TRBJ2-7|-|15
CASSLVGVSVNEQYF
TGTGCCAGCAGCTTAGTAGGCGTGTCGGTCAACGAGCAGTACTTC
>-|TRBV4-3|TRBJ1-3|-|16
CASSQERQVSGNTIYF
TGCGCCAGCAGCCAAGAACGGCAGGTCTCTGGAAACACCATATATTTT
>-|TRBV7-9|TRBJ1-1|TRBD1|12
CASSYDRGEAFF
TGTGCCAGCAGCTACGACAGGGGTGAAGCTTTCTTT
>-|TRBV2|TRBJ1-5|-|14
CASSGPTSNQPQHF
TGTGCCAGCAGTGGCCCGACAAGCAATCAGCCCCAGCATTTT
>-|TRBV4-3|TRBJ2-7|-|15
CASSQGQELTNEQYF
TGCGCCAGCAGCCAAGGACAGGAACTAACTAACGAGCAGTACTTC
>few|TRBV4-1|TRBJ1-5|-|15
CASSLDRYSNQPQHF
TGCGCCAGCAGCCTAGACAGGTATAGCAATCAGCCCCAGCATTTT
>once|TRBV29-1|TRBJ2-2|TRBD1|14
CSVDGQGNTGELFF
TGCAGCGTTGACGGACAGGGGAACACCGGGGAGCTGTTTTTT
>once|TRBV11-2|TRBJ2-5|TRBD1|17
CASSLSRTGLVTETQYF
TGTGCCAGCAGCTTATCCCGGACAGGGTTGGTGACGGAGACCCAGTACTTC
>few|TRBV5-1|TRBJ2-7|-|13
CASRLAGAYEQYF
TGCGCCAGCAGGTTGGCGGGGGCATACGAGCAGTACTTC
>-|TRBV7-8|TRBJ1-2|-|13
CASSLDGVYGYTF
TGTGCCAGCAGCTTAGATGGGGTCTATGGCTACACCTTC
>-|TRBV4-1|TRBJ1-1|-|18
CASSRGRAYTRLNTEAFF
TGCGCCAGCAGCCGGGGGCGGGCCTATACGAGATTGAACACTGAAGCTTTCTTT
>-|TRBV19|TRBJ2-1|TRBD1|15
CASSIYGQGINEQFF
TGTGCCAGTAGTATTTACGGACAGGGCATCAATGAGCAGTTCTTC
>-|TRBV28|TRBJ2-7|-|14
CASSLGRGLNEQYF
TGTGCCAGCAGTTTGGGGAGGGGGCTCAACGAGCAGTACTTC
>once|TRBV11-1|TRBJ2-7|-|14
CASSFLSASYEQYF
TGTGCCAGCAGCTTTTTGTCAGCATCCTACGAGCAGTACTTC
>-|TRBV6-4|TRBJ2-3|TRBD2|17
CASSEGSGGHRGDTQYF
TGTGCCAGCAGTGAAGGTAGCGGGGGGCATCGGGGAGATACGCAGTATTTT
>-|TRBV7-9|TRBJ1-6|-|14
CASSLASRNSPLHF
TGTGCCAGCAGCTTAGCTTCCAGAAATTCACCCCTCCACTTT
>-|TRBV25-1|TRBJ2-3|TRBD1|16
CASSEFGDRDRRTQYF
TGTGCCAGCAGTGAATTCGGGGACAGGGACCGGCGTACGCAGTATTTT
>-|TRBV5-6|TRBJ1-6|-|13
CASSRQYNSPLHF
TGTGCCAGCAGTCGACAATATAATTCACCCCTCCACTTT
>-|TRBV6-5|TRBJ1-3|-|13
CASRDYSGNTIYF
TGTGCCAGCAGGGATTACTCTGGAAACACCATATATTTT
>-|TRBV2|TRBJ2-2|-|14
CASSEALEPGELFF
TGTGCCAGCAGTGAAGCGCTCGAACCCGGGGAGCTGTTTTTT
>-|TRBV12-2|TRBJ2-3|-|16
CASRLLRDYCTDTQYF
TGTGCAAGTCGCTTACTGCGGGACTATTGCACAGATACGCAGTATTTT
>-|TRBV28|TRBJ1-5|-|14
CASSKARSNQPQHF
TGTGCCAGCAGTAAGGCCAGGAGCAATCAGCCCCAGCATTTT
>few|TRBV30|TRBJ2-1|-|11
CAWSLVNGQFF
TGTGCCTGGAGTTTAGTGAATGGGCAGTTCTTC